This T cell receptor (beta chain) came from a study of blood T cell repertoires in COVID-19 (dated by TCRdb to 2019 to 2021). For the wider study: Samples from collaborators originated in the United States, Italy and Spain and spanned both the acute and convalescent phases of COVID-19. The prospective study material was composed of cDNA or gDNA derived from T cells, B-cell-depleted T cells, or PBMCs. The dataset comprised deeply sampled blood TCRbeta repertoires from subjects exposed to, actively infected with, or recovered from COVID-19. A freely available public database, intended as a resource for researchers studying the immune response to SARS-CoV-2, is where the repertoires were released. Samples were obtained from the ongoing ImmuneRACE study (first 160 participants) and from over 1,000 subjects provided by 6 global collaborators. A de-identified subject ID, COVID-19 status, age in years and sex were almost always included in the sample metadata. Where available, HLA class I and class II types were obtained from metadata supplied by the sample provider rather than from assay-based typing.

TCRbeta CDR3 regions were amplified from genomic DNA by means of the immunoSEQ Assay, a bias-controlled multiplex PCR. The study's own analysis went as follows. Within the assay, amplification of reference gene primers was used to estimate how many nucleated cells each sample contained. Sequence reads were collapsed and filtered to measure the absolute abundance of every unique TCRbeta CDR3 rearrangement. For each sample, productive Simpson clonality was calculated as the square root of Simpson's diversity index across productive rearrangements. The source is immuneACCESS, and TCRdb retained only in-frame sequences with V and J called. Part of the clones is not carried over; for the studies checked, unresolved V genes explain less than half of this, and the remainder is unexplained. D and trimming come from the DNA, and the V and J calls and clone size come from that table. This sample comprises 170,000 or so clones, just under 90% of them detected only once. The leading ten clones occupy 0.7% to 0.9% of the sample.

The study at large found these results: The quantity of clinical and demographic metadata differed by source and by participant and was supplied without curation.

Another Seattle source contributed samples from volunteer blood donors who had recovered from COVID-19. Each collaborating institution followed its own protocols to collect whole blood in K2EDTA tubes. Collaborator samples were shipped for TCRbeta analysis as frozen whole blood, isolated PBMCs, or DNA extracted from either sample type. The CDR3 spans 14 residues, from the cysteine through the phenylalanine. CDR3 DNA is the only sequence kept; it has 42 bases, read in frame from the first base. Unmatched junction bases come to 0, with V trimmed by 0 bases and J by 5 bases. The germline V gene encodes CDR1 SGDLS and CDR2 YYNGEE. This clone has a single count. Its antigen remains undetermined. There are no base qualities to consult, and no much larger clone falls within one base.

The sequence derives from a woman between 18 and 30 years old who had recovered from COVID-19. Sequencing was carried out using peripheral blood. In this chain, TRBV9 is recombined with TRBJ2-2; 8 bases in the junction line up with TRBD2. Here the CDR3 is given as CASSVAGGTGELFF. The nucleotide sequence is TGTGCCAGCAGCGTAGCGGGGGGGACCGGGGAGCTGTTTTTT. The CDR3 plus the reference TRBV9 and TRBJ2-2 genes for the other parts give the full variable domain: DSGVTQTPKHLITATGQRVTLRCSPRSGDLSVYWYQQSLDQGLQFLIQYYNGEERAKGNILERFSAQQFPDLHSELNLSSLELGDSALYFCASSVAGGTGELFFGEGSRLTVL.